This T cell receptor beta chain was sequenced for a study of shared clonotypes between healthy human individuals. Study-wide findings and caveats: Clonotypes which were not shared had lower generation probabilities than clonotypes that all four donors shared.

At a deep level, the assay was run. Assay used: immunoSEQ multiplex PCR; TCRdb lists only in-frame clones, some missing. The sample has some 1 million clones; under 80% are singletons. About this clone: The antigen remains unidentified.

Sample: memory CD4+ T cells sorted from blood. Subset here: CD45RA-negative fraction. The receptor's source is a man aged 18 to 30 in good health.

The CDR3 DNA is TGTGCCAGCAGCGCCCCATACGAGCAGTACTTC. This translates into CASSAPYEQYF. The chain has TRBV6-6 and TRBJ2-7; D is undetermined. Germline CDR1 is MNHNY and CDR2 is SVGAGI (reference sequence). Trimming took off 6 bases at V and 4 bases at J, with 7 bases between the two ends. The CDR3 runs to 11 residues.